This T cell receptor beta chain was identified in a study of T cell clonotyping in hematopoietic cell transplantation. Study findings and constraints: Higher Inverse Simpson Index values in graft donor and pretransplant recipient predicted broader posttransplant TCR diversity. Pathologically expanded recipient clonotypes increased progressively from day 30 to day 180 as diversity fell.

Blood collection times were about day -28 and days 30, 100, 180 posttransplant. Comments on this clone: Its antigen is as yet unknown.

Profiling relied on immunoSEQ multiplex PCR, and the TCRdb table lists in-frame clones only, not all of them. The sample has about 5,000 clones, around 94% seen once; the top ten hold less than 7%. The CDR3 spans 16 residues. The sample in question was PBMCs, obtained 180 days after allogeneic stem cell transplant. V usage is TRBV21-1 and J usage is TRBJ1-3; the tabulated D call, TRBD1, remains unverified against the DNA. TRBV21-1 is a recognized pseudogene. The sequence was obtained from a male patient between 55 and 70 years old who had an allogeneic stem cell transplant from a related donor, so the T cells may come from the graft donor. Some clones in this sample may be carry-over from other donors' samples. CDR3 region: CASSKALGQGGNTIYF. The CDR3 nucleotides read TGTGCCAGCAGCAAAGCGCTGGGACAGGGTGGAAACACCATATATTTT.